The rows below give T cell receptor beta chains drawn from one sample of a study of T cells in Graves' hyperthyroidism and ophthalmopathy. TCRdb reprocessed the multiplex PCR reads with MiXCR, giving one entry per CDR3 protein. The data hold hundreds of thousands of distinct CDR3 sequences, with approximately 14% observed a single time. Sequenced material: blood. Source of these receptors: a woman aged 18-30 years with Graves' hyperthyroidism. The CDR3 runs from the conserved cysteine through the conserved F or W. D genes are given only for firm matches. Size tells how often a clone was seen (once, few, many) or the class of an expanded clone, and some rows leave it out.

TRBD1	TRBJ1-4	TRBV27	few	CATRQGTGLEKLFF	TGTGCCACTCGACAGGGAACGGGGTTAGAAAAACTGTTTTTT
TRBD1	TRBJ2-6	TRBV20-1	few	CSGRVGGLTSGANVLTF	TGCAGTGGCAGGGTAGGGGGCCTTACCTCTGGGGCCAACGTCCTGACTTTC
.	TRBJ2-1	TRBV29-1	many	CSVEYNEQFF	TGCAGCGTTGAGTACAATGAGCAGTTCTTC
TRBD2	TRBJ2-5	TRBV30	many	CAWSVWSGRAPDETQYF	TGTGCCTGGAGTGTATGGAGCGGGAGGGCGCCGGATGAGACCCAGTACTTC
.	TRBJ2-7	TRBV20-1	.	CSARWLSATGEQYF	TGCAGTGCTAGATGGCTCAGCGCTACTGGGGAGCAGTACTTC
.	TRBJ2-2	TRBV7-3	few	CASSLSSTNTGELFF	TGTGCCAGCAGCTTAAGCTCTACGAACACCGGGGAGCTGTTTTTT
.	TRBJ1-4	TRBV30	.	CAWKGGLYTTNEKLFF	TGTGCCTGGAAAGGGGGGCTTTACACAACTAATGAAAAACTGTTTTTT
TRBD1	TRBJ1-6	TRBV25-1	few	CASSVGQGNSPLHF	TGTGCCAGCAGTGTCGGACAGGGGAATTCACCCCTCCACTTT
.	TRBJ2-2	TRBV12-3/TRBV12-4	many	CASSLLVGTGELFF	TGTGCCAGCAGCTTGCTGGTGGGGACCGGGGAGCTGTTTTTT
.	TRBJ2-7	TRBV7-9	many	CASSLFPSSRDEQYF	TGTGCCAGCAGCTTATTTCCGTCATCTCGCGACGAGCAGTACTTC